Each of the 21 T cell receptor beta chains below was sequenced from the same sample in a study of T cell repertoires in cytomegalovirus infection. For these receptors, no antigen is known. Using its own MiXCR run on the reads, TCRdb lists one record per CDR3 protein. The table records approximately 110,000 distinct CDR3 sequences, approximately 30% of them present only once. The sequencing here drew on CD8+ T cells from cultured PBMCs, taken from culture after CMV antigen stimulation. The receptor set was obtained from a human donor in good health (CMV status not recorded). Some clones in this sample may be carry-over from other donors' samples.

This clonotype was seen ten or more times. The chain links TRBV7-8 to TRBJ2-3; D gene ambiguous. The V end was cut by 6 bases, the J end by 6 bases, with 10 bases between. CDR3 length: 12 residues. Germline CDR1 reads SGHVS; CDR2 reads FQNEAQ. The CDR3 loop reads CASRQIWDTQYF. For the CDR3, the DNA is TGTGCCAGCAGGCAGATATGGGATACGCAGTATTTT.

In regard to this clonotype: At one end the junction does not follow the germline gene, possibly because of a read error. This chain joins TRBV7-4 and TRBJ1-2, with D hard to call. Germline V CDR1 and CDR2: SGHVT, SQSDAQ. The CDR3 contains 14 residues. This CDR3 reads CASSLVDLDLWLAF. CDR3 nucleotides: TGTGCCAGCAGCTTAGTGGACCTTGATCTATGGCTCGCCTTC.

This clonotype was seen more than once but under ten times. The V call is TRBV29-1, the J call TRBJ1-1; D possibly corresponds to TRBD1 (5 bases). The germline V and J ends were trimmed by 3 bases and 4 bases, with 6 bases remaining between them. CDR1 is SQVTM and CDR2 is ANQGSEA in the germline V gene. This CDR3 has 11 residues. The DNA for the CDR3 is TGCAGCGTTGAGGGGGTCACTGAAGCTTTCTTT. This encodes CSVEGVTEAFF.

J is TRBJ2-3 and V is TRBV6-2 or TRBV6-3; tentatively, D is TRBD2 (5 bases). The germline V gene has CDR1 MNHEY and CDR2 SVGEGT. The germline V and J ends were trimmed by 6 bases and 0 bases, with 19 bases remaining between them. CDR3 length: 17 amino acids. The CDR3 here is CASSPPQRRTSTDTQYF. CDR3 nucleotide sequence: TGTGCCAGCAGCCCTCCCCAGCGGCGAACTAGCACAGATACGCAGTATTTT.

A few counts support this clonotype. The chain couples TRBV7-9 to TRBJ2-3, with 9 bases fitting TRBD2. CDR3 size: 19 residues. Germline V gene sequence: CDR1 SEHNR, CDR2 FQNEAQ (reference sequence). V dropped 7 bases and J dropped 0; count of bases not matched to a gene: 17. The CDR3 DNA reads TGTGCCAGCATTCCCACCTGGCGGGTAGCGGGGGAGAGCACAGATACGCAGTATTTT. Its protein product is CASIPTWRVAGESTDTQYF.

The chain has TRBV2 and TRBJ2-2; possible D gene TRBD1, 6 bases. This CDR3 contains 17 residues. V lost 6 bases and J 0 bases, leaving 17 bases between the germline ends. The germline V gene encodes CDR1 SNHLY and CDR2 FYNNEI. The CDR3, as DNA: TGTGCCAGCAGGGCAACAGGGAACCCCCCGAACACCGGGGAGCTGTTTTTT. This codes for CASRATGNPPNTGELFF.

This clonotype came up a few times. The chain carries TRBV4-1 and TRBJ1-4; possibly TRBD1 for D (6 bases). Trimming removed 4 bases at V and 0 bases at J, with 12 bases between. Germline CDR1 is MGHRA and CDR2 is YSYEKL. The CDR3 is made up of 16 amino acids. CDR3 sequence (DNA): TGCGCCAGCAGCCGAAAGGGACACCCAACTAATGAAAAACTGTTTTTT. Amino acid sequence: CASSRKGHPTNEKLFF.

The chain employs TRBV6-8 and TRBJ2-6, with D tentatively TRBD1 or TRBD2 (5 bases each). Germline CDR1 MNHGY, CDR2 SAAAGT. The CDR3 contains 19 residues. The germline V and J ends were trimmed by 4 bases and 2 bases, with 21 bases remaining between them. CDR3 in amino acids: CASSLSSGDEIPGANVLTF. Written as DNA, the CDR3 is TGTGCCAGCAGTTTATCATCCGGGGACGAAATTCCTGGGGCCAACGTCCTGACTTTC.

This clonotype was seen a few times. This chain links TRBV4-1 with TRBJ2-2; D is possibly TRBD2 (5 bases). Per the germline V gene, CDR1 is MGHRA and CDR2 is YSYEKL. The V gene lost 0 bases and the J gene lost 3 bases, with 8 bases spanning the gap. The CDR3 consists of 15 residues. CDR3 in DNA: TGCGCCAGCAGCCAAGATCCGGGGTACACCGGGGAGCTGTTTTTT. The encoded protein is CASSQDPGYTGELFF.

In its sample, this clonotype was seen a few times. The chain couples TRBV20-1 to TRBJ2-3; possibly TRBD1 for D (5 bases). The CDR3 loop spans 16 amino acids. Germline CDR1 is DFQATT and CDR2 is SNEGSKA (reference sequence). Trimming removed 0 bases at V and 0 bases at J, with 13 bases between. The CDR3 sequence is CSARDRWTRSTDTQYF. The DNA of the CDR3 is TGCAGTGCTAGAGACCGATGGACACGTAGCACAGATACGCAGTATTTT.

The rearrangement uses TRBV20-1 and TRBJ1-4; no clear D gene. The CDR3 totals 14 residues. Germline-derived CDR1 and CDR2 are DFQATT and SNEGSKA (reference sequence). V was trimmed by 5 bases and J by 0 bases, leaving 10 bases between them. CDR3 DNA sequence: TGCAGTGCTGTCCGGGAAGCAACTAATGAAAAACTGTTTTTT. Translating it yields CSAVREATNEKLFF.

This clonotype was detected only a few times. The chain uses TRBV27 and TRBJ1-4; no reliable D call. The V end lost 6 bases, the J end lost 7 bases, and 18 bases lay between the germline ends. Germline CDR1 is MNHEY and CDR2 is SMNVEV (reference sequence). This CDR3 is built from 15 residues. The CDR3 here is CASRADTFGGEKLFF. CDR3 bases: TGTGCCAGCAGGGCCGACACCTTCGGTGGTGAAAAACTGTTTTTT.

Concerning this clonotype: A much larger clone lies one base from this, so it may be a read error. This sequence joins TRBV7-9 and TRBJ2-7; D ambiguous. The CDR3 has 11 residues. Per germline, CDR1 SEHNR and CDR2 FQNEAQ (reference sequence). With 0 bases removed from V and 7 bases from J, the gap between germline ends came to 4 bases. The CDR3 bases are TGTGCCAGCAGCTTAGCAGGGGAGCAGTACTTC. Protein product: CASSLAGEQYF. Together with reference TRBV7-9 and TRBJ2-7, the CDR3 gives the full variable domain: DTGVSQNPRHKITKRGQNVTFRCDPISEHNRLYWYRQTLGQGPEFLTYFQNEAQLEKSRLLSDRFSAERPKGSFSTLEIQRTEQGDSAMYLCASSLAGEQYFGPGTRLTVT.

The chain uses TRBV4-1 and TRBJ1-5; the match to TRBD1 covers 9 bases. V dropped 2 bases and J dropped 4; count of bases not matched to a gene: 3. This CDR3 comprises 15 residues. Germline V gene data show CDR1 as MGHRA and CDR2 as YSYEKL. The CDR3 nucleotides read TGCGCCAGCAGCCAAACGACAGGGGGAAATCAGCCCCAGCATTTT. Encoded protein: CASSQTTGGNQPQHF.

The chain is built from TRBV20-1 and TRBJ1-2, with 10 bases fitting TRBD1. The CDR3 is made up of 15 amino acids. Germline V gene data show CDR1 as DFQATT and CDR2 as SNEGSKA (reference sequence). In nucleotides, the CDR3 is TGCAGCCAAATCCGGGACAGGGGTTCTAACTATGGCTACACCTTC. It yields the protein CSQIRDRGSNYGYTF.

The DNA of the CDR3 is TGTGCCAGCAGCCAAGGACTAGCGGGGGGTTATGAGCAGTACTTC. Its protein is CASSQGLAGGYEQYF. The chain has TRBV12-3 or TRBV12-4 and TRBJ2-7; TRBD2 matches at 14 bases. J was trimmed by 7 bases and V by 6 bases; bases with no gene match: 8. This CDR3 is 15 amino acids long.

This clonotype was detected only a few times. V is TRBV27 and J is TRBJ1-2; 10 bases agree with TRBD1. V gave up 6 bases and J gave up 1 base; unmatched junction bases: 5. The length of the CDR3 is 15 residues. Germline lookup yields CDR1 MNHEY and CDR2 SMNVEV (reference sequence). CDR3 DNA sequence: TGTGCCAGCAGCCCGGACAGGGGGGGTAACTATGGCTACACCTTC. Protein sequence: CASSPDRGGNYGYTF.

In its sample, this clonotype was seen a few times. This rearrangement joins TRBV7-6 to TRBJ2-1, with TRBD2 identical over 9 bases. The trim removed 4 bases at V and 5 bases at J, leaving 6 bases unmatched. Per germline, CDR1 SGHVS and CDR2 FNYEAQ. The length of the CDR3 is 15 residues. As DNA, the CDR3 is TGTGCCAGCAGCTCCCTGGAGCGGGGGGACAATGAGCAGTTCTTC. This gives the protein CASSSLERGDNEQFF.

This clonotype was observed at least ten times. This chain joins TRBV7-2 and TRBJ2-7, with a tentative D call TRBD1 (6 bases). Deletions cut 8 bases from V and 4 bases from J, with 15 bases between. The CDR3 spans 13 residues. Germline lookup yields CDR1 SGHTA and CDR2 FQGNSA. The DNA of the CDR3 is TGTGCCAGCTTGGGGGCTCCCCGGTACGAGCAGTACTTC. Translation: CASLGAPRYEQYF. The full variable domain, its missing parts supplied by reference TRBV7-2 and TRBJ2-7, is GAGVSQSPSNKVTEKGKDVELRCDPISGHTALYWYRQSLGQGLEFLIYFQGNSAPDKSGLPSDRFSAERTGGSVSTLTIQRTQQEDSAVYLCASLGAPRYEQYFGPGTRLTVT.

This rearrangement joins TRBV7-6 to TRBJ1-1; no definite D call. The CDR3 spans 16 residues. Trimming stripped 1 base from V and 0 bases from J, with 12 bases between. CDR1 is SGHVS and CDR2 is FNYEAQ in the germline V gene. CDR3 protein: CASSLEADNMNTEAFF. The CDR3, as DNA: TGTGCCAGCAGCTTAGAGGCAGATAATATGAACACTGAAGCTTTCTTT.

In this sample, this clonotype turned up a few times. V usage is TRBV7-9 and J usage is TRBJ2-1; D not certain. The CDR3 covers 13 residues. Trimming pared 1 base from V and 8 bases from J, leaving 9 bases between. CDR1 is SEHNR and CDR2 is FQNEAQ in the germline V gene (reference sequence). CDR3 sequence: CASSLDYQDEQFF. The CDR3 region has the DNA TGTGCCAGCAGCTTAGATTACCAGGATGAGCAGTTCTTC.